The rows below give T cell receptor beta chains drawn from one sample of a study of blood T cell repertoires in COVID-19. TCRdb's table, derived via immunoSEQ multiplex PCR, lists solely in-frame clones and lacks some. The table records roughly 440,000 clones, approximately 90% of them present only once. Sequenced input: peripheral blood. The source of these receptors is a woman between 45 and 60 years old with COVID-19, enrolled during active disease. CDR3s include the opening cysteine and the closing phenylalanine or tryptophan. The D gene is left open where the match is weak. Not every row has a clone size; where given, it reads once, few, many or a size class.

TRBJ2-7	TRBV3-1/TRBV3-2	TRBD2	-	CASSTRLAGNEQYF	TGTGCCAGCAGCACGCGACTAGCGGGGAACGAGCAGTACTTC
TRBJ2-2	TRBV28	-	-	CASSSQGGELFF	TGTGCCAGCAGTTCTCAGGGCGGGGAGCTGTTTTTT
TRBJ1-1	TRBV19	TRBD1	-	CASSTRDRETEAFF	TGTGCCAGTAGTACCCGGGACAGGGAAACTGAAGCTTTCTTT
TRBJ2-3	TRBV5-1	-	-	CASSLFGGGAMDTQYF	TGCGCCAGCAGCCTGTTCGGAGGGGGGGCAATGGATACGCAGTATTTT
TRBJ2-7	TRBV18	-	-	CASSSGTRTRYEQYF	TGTGCCAGCTCATCTGGGACAAGGACCCGCTACGAGCAGTACTTC
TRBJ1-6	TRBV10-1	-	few	CASSDSNSPLHF	TGCGCCAGCAGTGACTCTAATTCACCCCTCCACTTT
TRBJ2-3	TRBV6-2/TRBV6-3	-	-	CASSSFTDTQYF	TGTGCCAGCAGTTCCTTCACAGATACGCAGTATTTT
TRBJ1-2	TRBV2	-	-	CASSRDSYGYTF	TGTGCCAGCAGCCGCGACAGCTATGGCTACACCTTC
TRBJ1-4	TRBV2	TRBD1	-	CASQGARDEKLFF	TGTGCCAGCCAGGGGGCGCGGGATGAAAAACTGTTTTTT
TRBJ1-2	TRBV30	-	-	CAWEKGPGGYTF	TGTGCCTGGGAAAAGGGGCCGGGTGGCTACACCTTC
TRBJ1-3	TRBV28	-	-	CASTVGSGNTIYF	TGTGCCAGCACTGTCGGCTCTGGAAACACCATATATTTT
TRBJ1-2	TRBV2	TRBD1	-	CASSKIQGAGYGYTF	TGTGCCAGCAGTAAAATACAGGGGGCCGGGTATGGCTACACCTTC
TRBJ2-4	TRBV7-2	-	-	CASTPSLRGAKNIQYF	TGTGCCAGCACCCCGTCCCTCAGGGGAGCCAAAAACATTCAGTACTTC
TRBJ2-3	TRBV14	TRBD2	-	CASSPRTSGGADRTDTQYF	TGTGCCAGCAGCCCGCGGACTAGCGGGGGGGCCGATCGCACAGATACGCAGTATTTT